The 26 T cell receptor beta chains below were found in one sample sequenced in a study of a mutant IDH1 vaccine in newly diagnosed glioma. Only in-frame clones appear in the TCRdb table, and some are missing; sequencing was by immunoSEQ multiplex PCR. This table holds 50,000 to 70,000 clones, roughly 82% found once. Regarding time point: week 5, during vaccination. Each vaccine dose was 300 ug of mutant IDH1 20-mer peptide, with topical imiquimod. These receptors' targets are unknown. The source was PBMCs, collected from a glioma patient whose treatment included an IDH1 peptide vaccine. All receptors derive from a young woman with glioma. Some clones in this sample may be carry-over from other donors' samples.

This chain uses TRBV27 with TRBJ1-5; D gene unclear. V was pared by 4 bases and J by 2 bases, with 15 bases between. The CDR3 spans 16 residues. The V gene's germline CDR1 is MNHEY and CDR2 SMNVEV (reference sequence). This CDR3 reads CASSSGPLLGNQPQHF. The CDR3 DNA reads TGTGCCAGCAGTTCTGGCCCGCTCCTTGGCAATCAGCCCCAGCATTTT.

The rearrangement links TRBV9 to TRBJ2-1; TRBD2 is a possible D gene (5 bases). The CDR3 spans 15 residues. CDR1 is SGDLS, CDR2 YYNGEE, per germline. V shed 2 bases and J shed 0 bases, with 9 bases lying between them. The CDR3, as DNA: TGTGCCAGCAGCGTCGGGGTAAGCTCCTACAATGAGCAGTTCTTC. It codes for CASSVGVSSYNEQFF.

The chain has TRBV9 and TRBJ2-7; D remains ambiguous. CDR1 is SGDLS and CDR2 is YYNGEE in the germline V gene. The CDR3 totals 13 residues. Trimming left V 6 bases short and J 6 bases short, with 16 bases between. Here the CDR3 reads CASNGHYGGEQYF. The CDR3 nucleotides read TGTGCCAGCAACGGCCACTACGGCGGCGAGCAGTACTTC. The full variable domain, its missing parts supplied by reference TRBV9 and TRBJ2-7, is DSGVTQTPKHLITATGQRVTLRCSPRSGDLSVYWYQQSLDQGLQFLIQYYNGEERAKGNILERFSAQQFPDLHSELNLSSLELGDSALYFCASNGHYGGEQYFGPGTRLTVT.

This chain connects TRBV14 to TRBJ2-3; tentatively, D is TRBD1 (6 bases). The V and J ends lost 0 bases and 4 bases respectively, with 14 bases between them. The CDR3 totals 16 residues. The germline V gene encodes CDR1 SGHDN and CDR2 FVKESK. The CDR3 here is CASSQEETGSADTQYF. In nucleotides, the CDR3 is TGTGCCAGCAGCCAAGAAGAGACAGGCAGCGCAGATACGCAGTATTTT.

This chain connects TRBV5-6 to TRBJ1-2; D might be TRBD1 (6 bases). CDR1 and CDR2 (germline): SGHDT, YYEEEE. V shed 0 bases and J shed 4 bases, with 19 bases lying between them. The CDR3 contains 17 residues. The CDR3 here is CASSLAYRASTRYGYTF. Here the CDR3 DNA reads TGTGCCAGCAGCTTGGCCTACAGGGCGAGTACCCGCTATGGCTACACCTTC.

In its sample, this clone was seen a few times. This chain joins TRBV6-1 and TRBJ2-1, with 10 positions matching TRBD2. CDR3 length: 15 amino acids. Germline V gene data show CDR1 as MNHNS and CDR2 as SASEGT. Trimming cost V 6 bases and J 2 bases; bases outside gene matches: 4. The CDR3 loop is CASRGGLAAYNEQFF. In DNA, the CDR3 is TGTGCCAGCAGGGGCGGACTAGCGGCCTACAATGAGCAGTTCTTC.

The chain combines TRBV9 with TRBJ1-1, with a tentative D call TRBD1 (5 bases). V was trimmed by 7 bases and J by 1 base, leaving 8 bases between them. CDR3 length: 12 amino acids. CDR1 and CDR2 from the germline V gene are SGDLS and YYNGEE. Here the CDR3 DNA reads TGTGCCAGCGGGGCAGAGAACACTGAAGCTTTCTTT. Its translation is CASGAENTEAFF.

The chain carries TRBV5-6 and TRBJ1-2; D gene uncertain. Germline lookup yields CDR1 SGHDT and CDR2 YYEEEE. V was clipped by 0 bases and J by 6 bases, with 12 bases between them. There are 14 residues in the CDR3. Written as DNA, the CDR3 is TGTGCCAGCAGCTTGGCTGGGATAGTTGATGGCTACACCTTC. It translates to CASSLAGIVDGYTF.

V usage is TRBV15 and J usage is TRBJ1-2; D gene unclear. This CDR3 is 13 amino acids long. Germline CDR1 reads LNHNV; CDR2 reads YYDKDF (reference sequence). V lost 1 base to trimming and J lost 4 bases, with 7 bases between them. This CDR3 is CATSRGSFYGYTF. The DNA of the CDR3 is TGTGCCACCAGCAGAGGATCCTTCTATGGCTACACCTTC.

The chain uses TRBV7-9 and TRBJ1-2; possibly TRBD1 for D (6 bases). Germline V lookup: CDR1 SEHNR, CDR2 FQNEAQ (reference sequence). Trimming pared 1 base from V and 4 bases from J, leaving 10 bases between. This CDR3 has 14 residues. DNA of the CDR3: TGTGCCAGCAGCTTAGTACAGGGAAGCTATGGCTACACCTTC. Its protein product is CASSLVQGSYGYTF. Drawing the rest from reference TRBV7-9 and TRBJ1-2, the complete variable domain is DTGVSQNPRHKITKRGQNVTFRCDPISEHNRLYWYRQTLGQGPEFLTYFQNEAQLEKSRLLSDRFSAERPKGSFSTLEIQRTEQGDSAMYLCASSLVQGSYGYTFGSGTRLTVV.

CDR3 DNA: TGTGCCAGCTCCCGGGAGTTGTACAATGAGCAGTTCTTC. Amino acids: CASSRELYNEQFF. The chain is built from TRBV11-2 and TRBJ2-1; TRBD2 is a possible D gene (6 bases). The ends were cut back, 8 bases at V and 4 bases at J, with 12 bases in the middle. Germline loops: CDR1 SGHAT, CDR2 FQNNGV. The CDR3 covers 13 residues.

This clone appeared once. This rearrangement joins TRBV11-3 to TRBJ2-7, with D perhaps TRBD1 or TRBD2 (6 bases each). Per germline, CDR1 SGHNT and CDR2 YENEEA. This CDR3 has 15 residues. Trimming took 5 bases from V and 2 from J, leaving 16 bases between them. The CDR3 nucleotides are TGTGCCAGCAGCCCCAGGGGCGGGAAGGCCTACGAGCAGTACTTC. This translates into CASSPRGGKAYEQYF.

This clone has a single count. The J gene is TRBJ1-2, the V gene TRBV30; D gene unclear. Germline CDR1 GTSNPN, CDR2 SVGIG (reference sequence). The length of the CDR3 is 14 residues. V was shortened by 3 bases and J by 4 bases, with 15 bases between the two germline ends. DNA of the CDR3: TGTGCCTGGAGAGCTGTTGGACGGATCTATGGCTACACCTTC. This encodes CAWRAVGRIYGYTF.

The V and J genes are TRBV30 and TRBJ2-7, with 12 positions matching TRBD1. This CDR3 is 15 amino acids long. Germline V gene data show CDR1 as GTSNPN and CDR2 as SVGIG (reference sequence). The V and J ends lost 5 bases and 5 bases, in that order; junction bases with no gene match: 10. The CDR3 loop reads CAWGTGGFLRHEQYF. The DNA of the CDR3 is TGTGCCTGGGGGACAGGGGGCTTTCTTCGGCACGAGCAGTACTTC.

The genes are TRBV6-6 and TRBJ2-2; possible D gene TRBD1, 5 bases. Looked up from germline, CDR1 is MNHNY and CDR2 is SVGAGI (reference sequence). The CDR3 runs 15 residues. Trimming shortened V by 2 bases and J by 1 base, and 8 bases separated the two germline ends. CDR3 sequence: CASSYKGQNTGELFF. For the CDR3, the DNA is TGTGCCAGCAGTTACAAAGGACAGAACACCGGGGAGCTGTTTTTT.

This clone has a handful of counts. This chain uses TRBV29-1 with TRBJ2-7, with 7 bases matching TRBD1. This CDR3 region has 16 residues. The germline V gene encodes CDR1 SQVTM and CDR2 ANQGSEA. The J segment lost 2 bases and the V segment lost 1 base, leaving 11 bases of the junction unmatched. The CDR3 reads CSVEGIAGTAPYEQYF. CDR3 sequence (DNA): TGCAGCGTTGAAGGGATCGCCGGGACAGCACCCTACGAGCAGTACTTC.

This sequence joins TRBV5-8 and TRBJ1-5; 11 bases agree with TRBD1. The junction had 8 bases not matched to a gene; V was cut back by 3 bases and J by 6 bases. The CDR3 contains 16 residues. Germline loops: CDR1 SGHTS, CDR2 YDEGEE. Here the CDR3 reads CASSSDRGRLGQPQHF. CDR3 nucleotides: TGTGCCAGCAGCTCGGACAGGGGGCGGTTGGGTCAGCCCCAGCATTTT.

This sequence joins TRBV19 and TRBJ1-1; tentative D call: TRBD1 (5 bases). CDR3 size: 13 residues. V lost 4 bases to trimming and J lost 5 bases, with 11 bases between them. Germline V gives CDR1 LNHDA, CDR2 SQIVND (reference sequence). The DNA for the CDR3 is TGTGCCAGTAGTACGGATCGGGGGACTGAAGCTTTCTTT. Residues: CASSTDRGTEAFF. The full variable domain, its missing parts supplied by reference TRBV19 and TRBJ1-1, is DGGITQSPKYLFRKEGQNVTLSCEQNLNHDAMYWYRQDPGQGLRLIYYSQIVNDFQKGDIAEGYSVSREKKESFPLTVTSAQKNPTAFYLCASSTDRGTEAFFGQGTRLTVV.

V usage is TRBV6-5 and J usage is TRBJ2-1, with D possibly matching TRBD2 (6 bases). Germline assignment: CDR1 MNHEY and CDR2 SVGAGI. This CDR3 has 14 amino acids. Trimming left V 0 bases short and J 10 bases short, with 13 bases between. The CDR3: CASSYSRKLAEQFF. The DNA for the CDR3 is TGTGCCAGCAGTTACTCACGTAAGCTAGCGGAGCAGTTCTTC.

A single count supports this clone. The chain uses TRBV10-3 and TRBJ1-2; D remains ambiguous. V was cut by 4 bases and J by 4 bases, with 10 bases left in between. Germline CDR1 is ENHRY and CDR2 is SYGVKD. This CDR3 is built from 13 residues. CDR3: CAISVGRGYGYTF. CDR3 bases: TGTGCCATCAGTGTAGGACGGGGCTATGGCTACACCTTC.

The J gene is TRBJ1-1, the V gene TRBV5-1; D remains ambiguous. Germline values: CDR1 SGHRS, CDR2 YFSETQ. With 0 bases removed from V and 5 bases from J, the gap between germline ends came to 8 bases. The CDR3 is made up of 13 amino acids. The CDR3 DNA follows: TGCGCCAGCAGCTTGGGGGCCAGTACTGAAGCTTTCTTT. This codes for CASSLGASTEAFF. The variable domain in full, completed from reference TRBV5-1 and TRBJ1-1, reads KAGVTQTPRYLIKTRGQQVTLSCSPISGHRSVSWYQQTPGQGLQFLFEYFSETQRNKGNFPGRFSGRQFSNSRSEMNVSTLELGDSALYLCASSLGASTEAFFGQGTRLTVV.

The chain couples TRBV14 to TRBJ1-5; D unresolved. The CDR3 consists of 14 residues. In germline, CDR1 is SGHDN, CDR2 FVKESK. Trimming removed 1 base from V and 0 bases from J, with 4 bases in between. The CDR3 loop is CASSQGISNQPQHF. As DNA, the CDR3 is TGTGCCAGCAGCCAAGGGATTAGCAATCAGCCCCAGCATTTT.

The J gene is TRBJ2-1, the V gene TRBV7-6; possibly TRBD1 for D (5 bases). The CDR3 spans 14 residues. In germline, CDR1 is SGHVS, CDR2 FNYEAQ. The ends were cut back, 6 bases at V and 4 bases at J, with 13 bases in the middle. The CDR3 coding sequence is TGTGCCAGCAGTGGTGGCAGGGCTTACAATGAGCAGTTCTTC. Amino acids: CASSGGRAYNEQFF.

V usage is TRBV5-1 and J usage is TRBJ1-1; D call uncertain. The CDR3 extends over 17 amino acids. Germline V CDR1 and CDR2: SGHRS, YFSETQ. V was trimmed by 0 bases and J by 0 bases, leaving 15 bases between them. The CDR3 DNA reads TGCGCCAGCAGCTTGGTAAGCGGGAGCAAACTGAACACTGAAGCTTTCTTT. Protein sequence: CASSLVSGSKLNTEAFF.

V usage is TRBV2 and J usage is TRBJ2-7; D may be TRBD1 (5 bases). The CDR3 contains 15 residues. Trimming left V 6 bases short and J 6 bases short, with 21 bases between. In germline, CDR1 is SNHLY, CDR2 FYNNEI. In DNA form, the CDR3 reads TGTGCCAGCAGGATGGACACTGCCCCTCCCTCCGAGCAGTACTTC. Translation gives CASRMDTAPPSEQYF.

J is TRBJ1-2 and V is TRBV6-5, with 12 bases lining up with TRBD1. CDR3 size: 14 residues. Trimming took 6 bases from V and 5 from J; bases not matched to a gene: 4. Germline CDR1 reads MNHEY; CDR2 reads SVGAGI. CDR3: CASRGQGASYGYTF. The DNA for the CDR3 is TGTGCCAGCAGGGGACAGGGGGCTAGTTATGGCTACACCTTC.